These 9 T cell receptor beta chains originate from one sample sequenced in a study of OX40 agonist ivuxolimab in advanced cancers. Repertoires were generated with immunoSEQ multiplex PCR, while TCRdb's copy carries only in-frame clones and drops some. In the table there are approximately 67,000 clones, around 90% of which are singletons. The starting material was CD4+ or CD8+ T cells sorted from blood, obtained in a trial of the OX40 agonist ivuxolimab. The receptors were gathered from an adult with an advanced solid tumor such as melanoma, head and neck, liver or kidney cancer.

The V gene is TRBV27, the J gene TRBJ1-2; no reliable D call. The V end was cut by 8 bases, the J end by 2 bases, with 24 bases between. The CDR3 sequence is 17 residues long. Germline V gene lookup returns CDR1 MNHEY and CDR2 SMNVEV (reference sequence). The CDR3 DNA is TGTGCCAGCGCAACCCCCGGCGGTGGGCAAAAAAACTATGGCTACACCTTC. This codes for CASATPGGGQKNYGYTF.

As for this clone: The conserved phenylalanine or tryptophan is not found at the CDR3 terminus, so this likely reflects a read error. The DNA is omitted, as the CDR3 cannot be located on it reliably, and the CDR3 follows TCRdb's listing. The chain has TRBV4-1 and TRBJ1-2; whether TRBD1, the table's D call, matches the DNA was not checked. CDR1 and CDR2 from the germline V gene are MGHRA and YSYEKL. The CDR3 has 13 residues if both end residues are counted. The CDR3 loop is CASSQDIGGSPTI.

The chain joins TRBV6-5 to TRBJ2-1; no firm D call. Trimming took 0 bases from V and 8 from J, leaving 14 bases between them. The CDR3 has 15 residues. Looked up from germline, CDR1 is MNHEY and CDR2 is SVGAGI. The CDR3 nucleotides are TGTGCCAGCAGTTACTCCCGTCCTGGATCGGATGAGCAGTTCTTC. It specifies CASSYSRPGSDEQFF.

This chain links TRBV4-3 with TRBJ1-6, with D unresolved. Between the trimmed V and J ends, which lost 3 bases and 3 bases, there was a span of 9 bases. Per the germline V gene, CDR1 is LGHNA and CDR2 is YSLEER. The CDR3 is 15 residues long. This chain's CDR3 is CASSQAEGYNSPLHF. CDR3 nucleotides: TGCGCCAGCAGCCAGGCTGAGGGCTATAATTCACCCCTCCACTTT.

The J gene is TRBJ2-2, the V gene TRBV19; tentatively, D is TRBD1 (6 bases). The CDR3 loop spans 14 amino acids. Trimming left V 3 bases short and J 5 bases short, with 10 bases between. Germline V lookup: CDR1 LNHDA, CDR2 SQIVND (reference sequence). The CDR3 loop reads CASSMTGTTGELFF. As DNA, the CDR3 is TGTGCCAGTAGTATGACGGGGACAACCGGGGAGCTGTTTTTT.

The V gene is TRBV7-9, the J gene TRBJ2-1; 10 positions match TRBD2. With 5 bases clipped from V and 9 bases from J, the junction kept 13 bases outside the gene matches. The CDR3 is made up of 16 amino acids. Germline V gene sequence: CDR1 SEHNR, CDR2 FQNEAQ (reference sequence). CDR3 residues: CASSQSASSGGPEQFF. The CDR3 DNA sequence: TGTGCCAGCAGCCAATCCGCGTCTAGCGGGGGCCCTGAGCAGTTCTTC.

This chain links TRBV7-9 with TRBJ2-3; TRBD2 matches at 9 bases. Germline V gene data show CDR1 as SEHNR and CDR2 as FQNEAQ (reference sequence). This CDR3 is built from 16 residues. V gave up 4 bases and J gave up 3 bases; unmatched junction bases: 8. The DNA of the CDR3 is TGTGCCAGCAGCTGGGGGGGCGCGGGAGGGACAGATACGCAGTATTTT. Its protein is CASSWGGAGGTDTQYF.

V usage is TRBV6-6 and J usage is TRBJ2-3; no definite D call. CDR1 and CDR2 (germline): MNHNY, SVGAGI (reference sequence). Trimming left V 4 bases short and J 4 bases short, with 6 bases between. This CDR3 is built from 12 residues. The CDR3 region has the DNA TGTGCCAGCAGTTCCCGCGCAGATACGCAGTATTTT. Translating it yields CASSSRADTQYF.

Regarding this clone: Compared with germline, one end of the junction differs, possibly owing to a read error. V gene TRBV19 combines with J gene TRBJ1-1, with D uncertain. This CDR3 has 13 amino acids. The germline gives CDR1 LNHDA, CDR2 SQIVND (reference sequence). CDR3 sequence reads: CASSIVSGGIGEF. The CDR3 nucleotides are TGTGCCAGTAGTATAGTTTCGGGTGGGATTGGGGAATTT.